The clone carrying this TCR beta chain was recorded only once. This sample is part of a study of CD8 T cells in Susac syndrome. Sequencing of TCR beta was carried out in blood CD8+ and CD4+ T cells. It was negative isolation that provided the CD8+ and CD4+ T cells, whereas TEMRA cells were enriched by FACS. With random hexamers, 0.5 to 1 ug RNA was reverse transcribed. A single record per CDR3 protein comes from TCRdb applying MiXCR to the immunoSEQ multiplex PCR reads. The sample consists of 95,000 to 150,000 distinct CDR3 sequences, 96% of them appearing once. The clonotype comes from a human donor with Susac syndrome. The source material was CD4+ T cells from PBMCs.

CDR3 amino acids: CASSTRQAYEQYF. The CDR3 nucleotides are TGTGCCAGCAGTACACGACAGGCCTACGAGCAGTACTTC. The rearrangement uses TRBV12-3 or TRBV12-4 and TRBJ2-7, with D possibly TRBD1 on 6 matching bases. Trimming removed 5 bases from V and 2 bases from J, with 10 bases in between. This CDR3 is built from 13 residues.